The 2 T cell receptor beta chains in this list originate from one sample, sequenced in a study of blood T cells in healthy people across ages. Then a second PCR, running roughly 7 to 11 cycles, was carried out with a sample-barcoded 5' primer and a J-beta primer mix. TCRdb re-called the 5' RACE reads through MiXCR, storing one row per CDR3 protein. The table records around 1,500,000 distinct CDR3 sequences, approximately 28% of them present only once. Specimen: blood. These receptors came from a woman aged 30 to 39 in good health.

As for this clonotype: A much more abundant neighbour one base away suggests this may be a read error. The chain has TRBV10-3 and TRBJ2-1; D gene unclear. The germline CDR1 and CDR2 sequences are ENHRY and SYGVKD. The CDR3 contains 14 residues. The CDR3: CAISTRTELNGQFF. CDR3 coding DNA: TGTGCCATCAGTACCAGGACGGAACTCAATGGGCAGTTCTTC.

This clonotype was observed a handful of times. V gene TRBV27 combines with J gene TRBJ1-2; D is unclear. Looked up from germline, CDR1 is MNHEY and CDR2 is SMNVEV (reference sequence). This CDR3 is 19 amino acids long. V was pared by 2 bases and J by 2 bases, with 24 bases between. CDR3 in DNA: TGTGCCAGCAGTTTACCGGCAATGACACCGGGCAAGCGGAACTATGGCTACACCTTC. It yields the protein CASSLPAMTPGKRNYGYTF.